This is a list of T cell receptor beta chains from one sample in a study of T cell responses to AZD1222 COVID-19 vaccine. Produced via immunoSEQ multiplex PCR; TCRdb's table is partial and in-frame only. The profile covers 150,000 to 200,000 clones, with about 89% appearing a single time and approximately 1.6% taken by the ten largest. Material: peripheral blood, obtained on day 0 of AZD1222 vaccination. Receptors were obtained from an adult in good health. The CDR3 runs from the conserved cysteine through the conserved F or W. Fields, in order: D gene, V gene, J gene, clone size, CDR3 protein, CDR3 DNA. D genes are given only for firm matches. Not every row has a clone size; where given, it reads once, few, many or a size class.

-	TRBV6-2/TRBV6-3	TRBJ2-3	-	CASSYEKGLYTDTQYF	TGTGCCAGCAGTTACGAAAAAGGGCTCTACACAGATACGCAGTATTTT
TRBD1	TRBV5-4	TRBJ1-1	-	CASSRFQAGGAGTEAFF	TGTGCCAGCAGCCGCTTCCAGGCAGGGGGCGCGGGCACTGAAGCTTTCTTT
-	TRBV6-5	TRBJ1-6	-	CASKARGRNSPLHF	TGTGCCAGCAAGGCCCGCGGAAGAAATTCACCCCTCCACTTT
-	TRBV6-5	TRBJ1-6	-	CASSYSKDNSPLHF	TGTGCCAGCAGTTACTCGAAGGATAATTCACCCCTCCACTTT
TRBD2	TRBV28	TRBJ2-2	-	CASSLWAAGVRNTGELFF	TGTGCCAGCAGTTTATGGGCTGCGGGGGTTAGGAACACCGGGGAGCTGTTTTTT
TRBD1	TRBV3-1/TRBV3-2	TRBJ1-5	-	CASSPTGTGMGNQPQHF	TGTGCCAGCAGCCCGACCGGGACAGGGATGGGCAATCAGCCCCAGCATTTT
TRBD2	TRBV7-2	TRBJ2-1	-	CASRPTRTSGYNEQFF	TGTGCCAGCAGGCCCACGCGGACTAGCGGATACAATGAGCAGTTCTTC
TRBD2	TRBV28	TRBJ2-1	-	CASSTSGGSYNEQFF	TGTGCCAGCAGTACTAGCGGGGGGTCCTACAATGAGCAGTTCTTC
TRBD1	TRBV19	TRBJ1-5	-	CASSISARGSNQPQHF	TGTGCCAGTAGTATATCGGCCAGGGGGAGCAATCAGCCCCAGCATTTT
TRBD1	TRBV5-1	TRBJ2-2	-	CASSLVPRGAGTGYTGELFF	TGCGCCAGCAGCTTGGTCCCTAGGGGGGCCGGGACAGGGTACACCGGGGAGCTGTTTTTT
TRBD1	TRBV5-1	TRBJ1-4	-	CASSLARQGPTEKLFF	TGCGCCAGCAGCTTGGCCCGACAGGGCCCCACGGAAAAACTGTTTTTT
-	TRBV24-1	TRBJ2-6	-	CATSDSLGGSGANVLTF	TGTGCCACCAGTGATTCGCTAGGGGGCTCTGGGGCCAACGTCCTGACTTTC
TRBD1	TRBV29-1	TRBJ1-1	-	CSVRDRGQTEAFF	TGCAGCGTTAGGGACAGGGGGCAAACTGAAGCTTTCTTT
-	TRBV5-1	TRBJ1-4	-	CASSLAPNEKLFF	TGCGCCAGCAGCTTGGCTCCCAATGAAAAACTGTTTTTT
-	TRBV5-1	TRBJ1-3	few	CASSVGRSLTGNTIYF	TGCGCCAGCAGCGTGGGTCGGTCTCTCACAGGAAACACCATATATTTT
-	TRBV6-9	TRBJ1-1	-	CASVHGDTEAFF	TGTGCCAGCGTCCACGGAGACACTGAAGCTTTCTTT
-	TRBV11-3	TRBJ2-5	-	CASSLRLVRQETQYF	TGTGCCAGCAGCCTACGACTAGTTCGGCAAGAGACCCAGTACTTC
TRBD2	TRBV18	TRBJ2-2	-	CASSLSGLAGASTGELFF	TGTGCCAGCTCCCTAAGCGGACTAGCGGGGGCCTCCACCGGGGAGCTGTTTTTT